Below are 7 T cell receptor beta chains sequenced from a single sample in a study of beta chain features in type 1 diabetes. Sequencing targeted expressed TCRB transcripts, as all isolated RNA had been reverse transcribed. Using immunoSEQ multiplex PCR, the repertoire was profiled, and TCRdb retains in-frame clones only, with some absent. Here the sample spans more than 300,000 clones, roughly 8% being singletons. The sequencing input was central memory CD4+ T cells from blood. The receptors come from a young woman in good health.

The gene calls are TRBV4-3 and TRBJ2-7, with TRBD1 as a possible D gene (5 bases). Germline V CDR1 and CDR2: LGHNA, YSLEER. The CDR3 loop spans 14 amino acids. The V gene lost 0 bases and the J gene lost 3 bases, with 9 bases spanning the gap. The CDR3 DNA sequence: TGCGCCAGCAGCCAAGAGCAGGGCCGCTACGAGCAGTACTTC. As protein: CASSQEQGRYEQYF.

The CDR3 sequence: CASARQGSYEQYF. DNA of the CDR3: TGTGCCAGCGCCCGACAGGGCTCCTACGAGCAGTACTTC. The genes are TRBV6-6 and TRBJ2-7; 7 bases agree with TRBD1. The CDR3 contains 13 residues. CDR1 is MNHNY and CDR2 is SVGAGI in the germline V gene (reference sequence). Germline trimming cut 8 bases from V and 0 bases from J; bases unmatched to any gene: 4.

The genes are TRBV9 and TRBJ2-7; TRBD1 agrees at 9 bases. Germline V gene sequence: CDR1 SGDLS, CDR2 YYNGEE. V gave up 0 bases and J gave up 3 bases; unmatched junction bases: 7. The CDR3 runs to 16 residues. In nucleotides, the CDR3 is TGTGCCAGCAGCGTAGCGGGAGGACAGGGGTTCTACGAGCAGTACTTC. The encoded protein is CASSVAGGQGFYEQYF. The full variable domain, in which reference TRBV9 and TRBJ2-7 provide the parts outside the CDR3, is DSGVTQTPKHLITATGQRVTLRCSPRSGDLSVYWYQQSLDQGLQFLIQYYNGEERAKGNILERFSAQQFPDLHSELNLSSLELGDSALYFCASSVAGGQGFYEQYFGPGTRLTVT.

V is TRBV7-9 and J is TRBJ2-1, with D tentatively TRBD1 or TRBD2 (5 bases each). V was trimmed by 4 bases and J by 4 bases, leaving 11 bases between them. The germline gives CDR1 SEHNR, CDR2 FQNEAQ (reference sequence). This CDR3 spans 14 amino acids. The CDR3 sequence is CASSSSGAYNEQFF. The CDR3 DNA reads TGTGCCAGCAGCTCGTCCGGGGCTTACAATGAGCAGTTCTTC.

This clone has only a few counts. The rearrangement links TRBV11-1 to TRBJ2-3, with D perhaps TRBD1 or TRBD2 (5 bases each). This CDR3 has 16 residues. CDR1 is SGHAT, CDR2 FQDESV, per germline (reference sequence). V was cut by 4 bases and J by 4 bases, with 18 bases left in between. CDR3 sequence (DNA): TGTGCCAGCAGCTATTGGGACGTCGGGAATTCAGATACGCAGTATTTT. The encoded protein is CASSYWDVGNSDTQYF.

This clone was picked up many times. The CDR3 sequence: CASRGGGPSKFF. DNA of the CDR3: TGTGCCAGCAGGGGCGGCGGGCCTAGTAAGTTCTTC. The V call is TRBV28, the J call TRBJ2-1; D may be TRBD2 (5 bases). This CDR3 has 12 amino acids. Germline-derived CDR1 and CDR2 are MDHEN and SYDVKM. V gave up 6 bases and J gave up 14 bases, with 17 bases separating them.

This clone was seen a few times. The chain combines TRBV5-1 with TRBJ1-5; D possibly corresponds to TRBD1 (5 bases). The CDR3 is 13 amino acids. CDR1 SGHRS and CDR2 YFSETQ come from the germline V gene. V lost 5 bases and J lost 8, with 14 bases in between. CDR3 region: CASRDSSAEPQHF. Here the CDR3 DNA reads TGCGCCAGCAGAGACAGTTCCGCTGAGCCCCAGCATTTT.